The 20 T cell receptor beta chains given below trace back to one sample, sequenced in a study of blood T cell repertoires in COVID-19. Measured with immunoSEQ multiplex PCR; TCRdb has only the in-frame clones, and not every one. This table has more than 150,000 clones, under 90% appearing once. The sequencing sample was made of peripheral blood. Every receptor here comes from a man in his forties or fifties with acute or convalescent COVID-19.

The rearrangement uses TRBV30 and TRBJ1-2, with 7 bases that match TRBD1. This CDR3 contains 13 residues. CDR1 GTSNPN and CDR2 SVGIG come from the germline V gene (reference sequence). J gave up 0 bases and V 8 bases, and 6 bases lay outside the gene matches. The CDR3 here is CARQGGTNYGYTF. The CDR3 DNA reads TGTGCCAGACAGGGTGGGACTAACTATGGCTACACCTTC. Supplemented by reference TRBV30 and TRBJ1-2, the full variable domain reads SQTIHQWPATLVQPVGSPLSLECTVEGTSNPNLYWYRQAAGRGLQLLFYSVGIGQISSEVPQNLSASRPQDRQFILSSKKLLLSDSGFYLCARQGGTNYGYTFGSGTRLTVV.

The CDR3 DNA reads as TGTGCCAGCAGTTACTCCAGGGGTACGTACACTGAAGCTTTCTTT. It specifies CASSYSRGTYTEAFF. V gene TRBV6-6 combines with J gene TRBJ1-1; the D gene is possibly TRBD1 (6 bases). Trimming stripped 0 bases from V and 3 bases from J, with 11 bases between. From germline, CDR1 is MNHNY and CDR2 SVGAGI (reference sequence). The CDR3 sequence is 15 residues long.

The gene calls are TRBV2 and TRBJ2-1, with 9 bases that match TRBD2. J was trimmed by 6 bases and V by 6 bases; bases with no gene match: 12. From germline, CDR1 is SNHLY and CDR2 FYNNEI. The CDR3 length is 16 residues. The CDR3 nucleotides read TGTGCCAGCAGGGATGGGACTAGCCTACTAGGCAATGAGCAGTTCTTC. Its translation: CASRDGTSLLGNEQFF.

The V call is TRBV9, the J call TRBJ1-4; 9 bases align to TRBD1. CDR1 and CDR2 (germline): SGDLS, YYNGEE. There are 15 residues in the CDR3. Unmatched junction bases numbered 5, after V lost 0 bases and J lost 8 bases. CDR3: CASSVDGTGREKLFF. CDR3 bases: TGTGCCAGCAGCGTAGATGGGACAGGGAGGGAAAAACTGTTTTTT.

The chain combines TRBV6-1 with TRBJ1-6; D unclear. This CDR3 is 15 amino acids long. Between the trimmed V and J ends, which lost 7 bases and 3 bases, there was a span of 13 bases. Per the germline V gene, CDR1 is MNHNS and CDR2 is SASEGT. CDR3 loop: CASIFEQLYNSPLHF. For the CDR3, the DNA is TGTGCCAGCATCTTTGAGCAACTCTATAATTCACCCCTCCACTTT.

V gene TRBV5-1 combines with J gene TRBJ2-5, with a tentative D call TRBD1 (5 bases). Trimming left V 4 bases short and J 2 bases short, with 21 bases between. Germline loops: CDR1 SGHRS, CDR2 YFSETQ. The CDR3 sequence is 17 residues long. The CDR3 here is CASSPGLVGAEQETQYF. Written as DNA, the CDR3 is TGCGCCAGCAGCCCTGGATTGGTAGGGGCAGAGCAAGAGACCCAGTACTTC.

The chain employs TRBV30 and TRBJ1-6; tentatively, D is TRBD1 (5 bases). The germline V and J ends were trimmed by 2 bases and 9 bases, with 17 bases remaining between them. CDR1 and CDR2 (germline): GTSNPN, SVGIG (reference sequence). CDR3 length: 15 amino acids. In DNA form, the CDR3 reads TGTGCCTGGAGTCCCGCCGGGGGGAAGTTTTCACCCCTCCACTTT. This sequence encodes CAWSPAGGKFSPLHF.

The V and J genes are TRBV19 and TRBJ1-1, with D perhaps matching TRBD1 (5 bases). With 6 bases removed from V and 4 bases from J, the gap between germline ends came to 12 bases. Germline assignment: CDR1 LNHDA and CDR2 SQIVND (reference sequence). This CDR3 region has 13 residues. CDR3 sequence (DNA): TGTGCCAGTAGCATTACAGGAGTCACTGAAGCTTTCTTT. Translated: CASSITGVTEAFF.

J is TRBJ1-5 and V is TRBV2; 7 nucleotides align to TRBD1. Germline trimming cut 7 bases from V and 0 bases from J; bases unmatched to any gene: 9. CDR1 and CDR2 from the germline V gene are SNHLY and FYNNEI. The CDR3 consists of 16 residues. The CDR3 DNA sequence: TGTGCCAGCAAGGGACAGACGAGTTATAGCAATCAGCCCCAGCATTTT. It specifies CASKGQTSYSNQPQHF.

The gene calls are TRBV4-3 and TRBJ2-4, with D possibly TRBD1 on 6 matching bases. Between the trimmed V and J ends, which lost 0 bases and 9 bases, there was a span of 9 bases. The CDR3 sequence is 13 residues long. Germline CDR1 is LGHNA and CDR2 is YSLEER. CDR3 bases: TGCGCCAGCAGCCAAGATACAGGGCGCATTCAGTACTTC. It translates to CASSQDTGRIQYF.

This sequence joins TRBV7-9 and TRBJ2-2, with TRBD1 matching 9 bases. V lost 5 bases, J lost 7 bases, and 5 bases stayed unmatched. Per germline, CDR1 SEHNR and CDR2 FQNEAQ (reference sequence). The CDR3 loop spans 14 amino acids. As DNA, the CDR3 is TGTGCCAGCAGCAGGGACAGGGCCGACGGGGAGCTGTTTTTT. It codes for CASSRDRADGELFF.

V usage is TRBV14 and J usage is TRBJ1-2, with 8 nucleotides matching TRBD1. J lost 5 bases, V lost 5 bases, and 4 bases had no gene match. CDR3 length: 13 residues. The germline V gene encodes CDR1 SGHDN and CDR2 FVKESK. CDR3 residues: CASSGQGSYGYTF. The CDR3 nucleotides are TGTGCCAGCAGCGGACAGGGAAGTTATGGCTACACCTTC.

The gene calls are TRBV1 and TRBJ2-1; the D call TRBD2 from the table was never checked on the DNA. TRBV1 is given as a pseudogene. The CDR3 consists of 18 residues. The CDR3 DNA reads as TGCACCAGCAGCCAAGATCGGGCGGGTAGCGACTCCTACAATGAGCAGTTCTTC. It encodes CTSSQDRAGSDSYNEQFF.

This clone was observed a single time. The V call is TRBV10-3, the J call TRBJ2-6, with D perhaps TRBD2 (5 bases). Germline CDR1 reads ENHRY; CDR2 reads SYGVKD. The CDR3 contains 16 residues. V lost 0 bases to trimming and J lost 0 bases, with 6 bases between them. The CDR3 nucleotides are TGTGCCATCAGTGAGTCGAGGGACTCTGGGGCCAACGTCCTGACTTTC. Translated, it gives CAISESRDSGANVLTF.

The V and J genes are TRBV6-5 and TRBJ2-7, with 9 bases aligning to TRBD1. Trimming at V came to 7 bases and at J to 2 bases, leaving 6 bases not matched to a gene. Germline V gives CDR1 MNHEY, CDR2 SVGAGI. The CDR3 extends over 14 amino acids. CDR3 nucleotide sequence: TGTGCCAGCACTTCCGGGGACAGGGCCTACGAGCAGTACTTC. Its protein is CASTSGDRAYEQYF.

The rearrangement links TRBV9 to TRBJ2-7, with TRBD1 identical over 9 bases. J was trimmed by 2 bases and V by 0 bases; bases with no gene match: 6. In germline, CDR1 is SGDLS, CDR2 YYNGEE. This CDR3 is built from 16 residues. The CDR3 DNA reads TGTGCCAGCAGCGTAGGTGGGACAGGGCTCCCCTACGAGCAGTACTTC. This encodes CASSVGGTGLPYEQYF.

The J gene is TRBJ1-2, the V gene TRBV10-3; 9 positions agree with TRBD1. The V gene's germline CDR1 is ENHRY and CDR2 SYGVKD. There are 14 residues in the CDR3. V trimming: 3 bases; J trimming: 7 bases; junction bases outside the gene matches: 6. Here the CDR3 DNA reads TGTGCCATCAGTGACCAACAGGGGGCGGGTGGCTACACCTTC. Protein sequence: CAISDQQGAGGYTF.

The chain employs TRBV2 and TRBJ2-7; D is perhaps TRBD2 (5 bases). The germline V gene encodes CDR1 SNHLY and CDR2 FYNNEI. The CDR3 is made up of 15 amino acids. Trimming stripped 7 bases from V and 0 bases from J, with 16 bases between. Here the CDR3 DNA reads TGTGCCAGCACTCATACAGAGGGTATCTCCTACGAGCAGTACTTC. It specifies CASTHTEGISYEQYF.

This clone was seen only a few times. The genes are TRBV6-6 and TRBJ1-6, with 7 bases identical to TRBD1. Looked up from germline, CDR1 is MNHNY and CDR2 is SVGAGI (reference sequence). V dropped 0 bases and J dropped 6; count of bases not matched to a gene: 5. This CDR3 is built from 16 residues. CDR3 region: CASSYSIRGPNSPLHF. In DNA, the CDR3 is TGTGCCAGCAGTTACTCGATTAGGGGGCCTAATTCACCCCTCCACTTT.

This chain links TRBV28 with TRBJ1-5; 7 bases fit TRBD1. Germline CDR1 is MDHEN and CDR2 is SYDVKM. The CDR3 extends over 15 amino acids. Trimming removed 7 bases from V and 4 bases from J; junction bases left unmatched: 10. The CDR3 reads CASNPTGRVNQPQHF. As DNA, the CDR3 is TGTGCCAGCAACCCGACAGGGCGCGTAAATCAGCCCCAGCATTTT.